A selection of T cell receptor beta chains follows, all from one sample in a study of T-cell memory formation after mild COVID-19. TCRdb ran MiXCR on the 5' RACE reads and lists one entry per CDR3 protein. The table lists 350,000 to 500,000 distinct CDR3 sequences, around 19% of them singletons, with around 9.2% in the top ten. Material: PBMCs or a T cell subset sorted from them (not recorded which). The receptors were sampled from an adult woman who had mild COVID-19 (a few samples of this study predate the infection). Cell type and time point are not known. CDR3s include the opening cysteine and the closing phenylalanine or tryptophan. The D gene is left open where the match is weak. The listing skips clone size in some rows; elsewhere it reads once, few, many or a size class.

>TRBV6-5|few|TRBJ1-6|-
CASRALGRNSPLHF
TGTGCCAGCAGAGCCCTTGGACGGAATTCACCCCTCCACTTT
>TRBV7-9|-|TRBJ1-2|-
CASSFPRTENYGYTF
TGTGCCAGCAGCTTCCCCCGGACGGAGAACTATGGCTACACCTTC
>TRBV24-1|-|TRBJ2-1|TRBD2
CATSDLPTSGYNEQFF
TGTGCCACCAGTGATCTCCCGACTAGCGGCTACAATGAGCAGTTCTTC
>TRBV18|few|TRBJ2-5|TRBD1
CASSAGQGIVETQYF
TGTGCCAGCTCGGCGGGACAGGGGATTGTAGAGACCCAGTACTTC
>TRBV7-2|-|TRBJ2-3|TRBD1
CASSLNRGDTDTQYF
TGTGCCAGCAGCTTAAACAGGGGGGACACAGATACGCAGTATTTT
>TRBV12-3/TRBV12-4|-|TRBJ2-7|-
CASTWSGAGSYEQYF
TGTGCCAGCACCTGGTCGGGGGCCGGCTCCTACGAGCAGTACTTC
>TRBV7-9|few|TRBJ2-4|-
CASSSRGRRNIQYF
TGTGCCAGCAGCTCCAGGGGCAGGAGGAACATTCAGTACTTC
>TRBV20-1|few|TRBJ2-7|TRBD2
CSHGLAGNSYEQYF
TGCAGCCATGGGCTAGCGGGGAACTCCTACGAGCAGTACTTC
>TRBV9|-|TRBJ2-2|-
CASSGGVSGFGELFF
TGTGCCAGCAGCGGGGGGGTCTCCGGCTTCGGGGAGCTGTTTTTT
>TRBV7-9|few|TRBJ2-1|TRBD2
CASSLIDGGSDEQFF
TGTGCCAGCAGCCTTATAGATGGCGGGAGCGATGAGCAGTTCTTC
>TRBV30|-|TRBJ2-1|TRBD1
CAWSWGDRDYNEQFF
TGTGCCTGGAGTTGGGGGGACAGGGACTACAATGAGCAGTTCTTC
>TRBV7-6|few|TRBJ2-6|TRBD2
CASSPRVAGVSGANVLTF
TGTGCCAGCAGCCCCCGGGTAGCGGGAGTCTCTGGGGCCAACGTCCTGACTTTC
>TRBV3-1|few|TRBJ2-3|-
CASSQGPDTQYF
TGTGCCAGCAGCCAGGGTCCAGATACGCAGTATTTT
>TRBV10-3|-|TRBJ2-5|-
CAISGGHGETQYF
TGTGCCATCAGTGGTGGACACGGAGAGACCCAGTACTTC
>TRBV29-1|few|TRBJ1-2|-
CSVARDTANYGYTF
TGCAGCGTCGCCCGGGACACAGCTAACTATGGCTACACCTTC
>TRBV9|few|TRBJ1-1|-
CASSVEVDLVNTEAFF
TGTGCCAGCAGCGTAGAAGTGGATCTCGTGAACACTGAAGCTTTCTTT
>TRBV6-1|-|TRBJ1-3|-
CASSEFGWAGNTIYF
TGTGCCAGCAGTGAATTCGGGTGGGCTGGAAACACCATATATTTT